The 30 T cell receptor beta chains reported below all come from one sample, sequenced in a study of cytomegalovirus exposure and HLA in healthy donors (dated by TCRdb to about 2017). Libraries were made using the immunoSEQ multiplex PCR assay. Sourced from immuneACCESS, this table was stored by TCRdb with only in-frame sequences that have V and J called. A share of the clones is absent; for the studies checked, an unresolved V gene accounts for under half, and the remainder has no known explanation. The sample table records about 260,000 clones; roughly 88% of these occur just once. The biggest ten clones account for around 3.1% of the sample. The sample comprised PBMCs. The receptor set was obtained from a woman aged 25-40 years in good health and CMV-seronegative.

CDR3 nucleotide sequence: TGTGCCAGCAGCTTACCGGGACTAGCCTACGAGCAGTACTTC. It is translated as CASSLPGLAYEQYF. The chain couples TRBV7-2 to TRBJ2-7; 8 nucleotides line up with TRBD2. Losses at the gene ends were 2 bases for V and 2 bases for J; bases not matched to a gene: 2. Germline V gene lookup returns CDR1 SGHTA and CDR2 FQGNSA. This CDR3 region has 14 residues.

This sequence joins TRBV29-1 and TRBJ2-5; either TRBD1 or TRBD2 may supply D (5 bases each). The V and J ends lost 4 bases and 5 bases respectively, with 14 bases between them. From germline, CDR1 is SQVTM and CDR2 ANQGSEA. CDR3 length equals 13 residues. The CDR3 DNA reads TGCAGCGTTGCCTGGGGGACGCTTGAGACCCAGTACTTC. Translating gives CSVAWGTLETQYF.

The rearrangement joins TRBV7-9 to TRBJ2-7; no clear D. Germline V CDR1 and CDR2: SEHNR, FQNEAQ (reference sequence). CDR3 length equals 14 residues. V was clipped by 5 bases and J by 0 bases, with 11 bases between them. The chain's CDR3 is CASSPQGPSYEQYF. In DNA, the CDR3 is TGTGCCAGCAGCCCTCAAGGGCCCTCCTACGAGCAGTACTTC.

This chain joins TRBV29-1 and TRBJ2-6; 7 bases are shared with TRBD1. Germline V gene sequence: CDR1 SQVTM, CDR2 ANQGSEA. V trimming: 6 bases; J trimming: 0 bases; junction bases outside the gene matches: 8. The CDR3 length is 16 residues. The CDR3 region has the DNA TGCAGCGTCCTTTCGAGGGACAGCTCTGGGGCCAACGTCCTGACTTTC. As protein: CSVLSRDSSGANVLTF. Complete variable domain (other parts from reference TRBV29-1 and TRBJ2-6): SAVISQKPSRDICQRGTSLTIQCQVDSQVTMMFWYRQQPGQSLTLIATANQGSEATYESGFVIDKFPISRPNLTFSTLTVSNMSPEDSSIYLCSVLSRDSSGANVLTFGAGSRLTVL.

The chain couples TRBV30 to TRBJ2-7; 7 positions match TRBD1. The CDR3 sequence is 13 residues long. The germline V gene encodes CDR1 GTSNPN and CDR2 SVGIG (reference sequence). Trimming removed 8 bases from V and 3 bases from J; junction bases left unmatched: 10. The CDR3 DNA follows: TGTGCCGCCCGCGAACAGGGGTACTACGAGCAGTACTTC. This gives the protein CAAREQGYYEQYF.

This chain joins TRBV7-9 and TRBJ2-2, with 11 bases that match TRBD2. The length of the CDR3 is 17 residues. J was trimmed by 4 bases and V by 4 bases; bases with no gene match: 8. Germline-derived CDR1 and CDR2 are SEHNR and FQNEAQ (reference sequence). The CDR3 region is CASSSLTSGTGTGELFF. CDR3 sequence (DNA): TGTGCCAGCAGCTCCCTGACTAGCGGGACTGGCACCGGGGAGCTGTTTTTT.

This clone was found once. V and J are TRBV23-1 and TRBJ2-5; maybe TRBD1 (6 bases). TRBV23-1 is an open reading frame, and its role is uncertain. V was pared by 7 bases and J by 2 bases, with 14 bases between. CDR3 length: 14 residues. CDR3 sequence reads: CASNTRTAQETQYF. In nucleotides, the CDR3 is TGCGCCAGCAACACAAGGACAGCACAAGAGACCCAGTACTTC.

This chain's CDR3 is CASSLDGQGLRDEQYF. In nucleotides, the CDR3 is TGCGCCAGCAGCTTGGACGGACAGGGGTTAAGGGACGAGCAGTACTTC. The chain uses TRBV5-1 and TRBJ2-7; TRBD1 matches at 9 bases. The CDR3 contains 16 residues. Trimming removed 0 bases from V and 5 bases from J; junction bases left unmatched: 9. Looked up from germline, CDR1 is SGHRS and CDR2 is YFSETQ.

In this sample, this clone turned up once. V is TRBV6-1 and J is TRBJ2-2; D may be TRBD1 (5 bases). Germline loops: CDR1 MNHNS, CDR2 SASEGT. Trimming cost V 9 bases and J 6 bases, with 11 bases left between them. The CDR3 runs 12 residues. The CDR3 spells CASLSGPGELFF. The CDR3 DNA sequence: TGTGCCAGTCTGTCAGGGCCCGGGGAGCTGTTTTTT.

Remarks on this clone: An end of the junction differs from the germline gene, which may be a read error. This rearrangement joins TRBV7-7 to TRBJ2-6; D remains ambiguous. From germline, CDR1 is SSHAT and CDR2 FNYEAQ (reference sequence). The CDR3 is made up of 15 amino acids. In nucleotides, the CDR3 is TGTGCCAGCAGCCCCCTAGTGGGATGGGCGAACGTCCTGACTTTC. It specifies CASSPLVGWANVLTF.

The chain couples TRBV7-6 to TRBJ2-1; the match to TRBD1 covers 11 bases. The ends lost 5 bases at V and 4 bases at J; junction bases unmatched: 10. Germline V gives CDR1 SGHVS, CDR2 FNYEAQ. There are 17 residues in the CDR3. The CDR3: CASSNAGTGGNYNEQFF. In nucleotides, the CDR3 is TGTGCCAGCAGCAACGCCGGGACAGGGGGTAATTACAATGAGCAGTTCTTC.

CDR3: CASSPIHWRTYNEQFF. CDR3 coding DNA: TGTGCCAGCAGCCCCATCCACTGGCGGACCTACAATGAGCAGTTCTTC. V gene TRBV28 combines with J gene TRBJ2-1; D gene uncertain. The germline CDR1 and CDR2 sequences are MDHEN and SYDVKM. The V end lost 6 bases, the J end lost 2 bases, and 17 bases lay between the germline ends. CDR3 length: 16 residues.

The J gene is TRBJ2-1, the V gene TRBV7-9, with unresolved D. V was trimmed by 5 bases and J by 9 bases, leaving 14 bases between them. Germline loops: CDR1 SEHNR, CDR2 FQNEAQ (reference sequence). This CDR3 is built from 13 residues. The CDR3: CASSPVLVAEQFF. The CDR3 DNA sequence: TGTGCCAGCAGCCCTGTACTGGTGGCTGAGCAGTTCTTC.

The chain's CDR3 is CATSRGTGLVEQYF. CDR3 coding DNA: TGTGCCACCAGCAGAGGCACGGGGCTCGTCGAGCAGTACTTC. The chain uses TRBV15 and TRBJ2-7; D tentatively reads TRBD1 or TRBD2 (5 bases each). The CDR3 sequence is 14 residues long. The V end was cut by 1 base, the J end by 6 bases, with 13 bases between. Germline V gene lookup returns CDR1 LNHNV and CDR2 YYDKDF (reference sequence).

As concerns this clone: Different DNA sequences within this sample yield the same CDR3. The chain uses TRBV27 and TRBJ2-7, with 7 bases identical to TRBD1. V gave up 5 bases and J gave up 0 bases; unmatched junction bases: 4. Germline CDR1 and CDR2: MNHEY and SMNVEV (reference sequence). The CDR3 is 14 amino acids. CDR3 nucleotide sequence: TGTGCCAGCAGTCTATGGACAGGCTCCTACGAGCAGTACTTC. It yields the protein CASSLWTGSYEQYF.

The V gene is TRBV6-5, the J gene TRBJ2-1; TRBD1 agrees at 8 bases. Germline V gene data show CDR1 as MNHEY and CDR2 as SVGAGI. With 6 bases clipped from V and 3 bases from J, the junction kept 4 bases outside the gene matches. This CDR3 is 14 amino acids long. The CDR3, as DNA: TGTGCCAGCAGGACGGACAGGGACTACAATGAGCAGTTCTTC. Its protein is CASRTDRDYNEQFF.

This chain uses TRBV6-1 with TRBJ2-3; maybe TRBD2 (5 bases). V gave up 0 bases and J gave up 6 bases, with 16 bases separating them. Germline V gives CDR1 MNHNS, CDR2 SASEGT. The CDR3 contains 16 residues. CDR3 loop: CASSEARAGARDTQYF. The DNA for the CDR3 is TGTGCCAGCAGTGAAGCGCGGGCAGGTGCCCGGGATACGCAGTATTTT.

This chain links TRBV28 with TRBJ2-7; 14 bases line up with TRBD2. The germline V gene has CDR1 MDHEN and CDR2 SYDVKM. CDR3 length: 15 residues. V lost 5 bases, J lost 5 bases, and 5 bases stayed unmatched. As DNA, the CDR3 is TGTGCCAGCAGTGGACGGACTAGCGGGAGGAACGAGCAGTACTTC. This codes for CASSGRTSGRNEQYF.

The chain has TRBV11-3 and TRBJ2-7, with unresolved D. The CDR3 consists of 15 residues. The V gene's germline CDR1 is SGHNT and CDR2 YENEEA. Deletions cut 3 bases from V and 5 bases from J, with 17 bases between. DNA for the CDR3: TGTGCCAGCAGCTTCCGCAACCAGGTCCCCGACGAGCAGTACTTC. As protein: CASSFRNQVPDEQYF.

The J gene is TRBJ2-7, the V gene TRBV7-9; 12 nucleotides match TRBD2. V was pared by 0 bases and J by 3 bases, with 6 bases of the junction left unmatched. Looked up from germline, CDR1 is SEHNR and CDR2 is FQNEAQ (reference sequence). This CDR3 contains 17 residues. CDR3 DNA: TGTGCCAGCAGCTTAGCCCCACGGACTAGCGGGAACTACGAGCAGTACTTC. Protein product: CASSLAPRTSGNYEQYF. Filled out from reference TRBV7-9 and TRBJ2-7, the complete variable domain reads DTGVSQNPRHKITKRGQNVTFRCDPISEHNRLYWYRQTLGQGPEFLTYFQNEAQLEKSRLLSDRFSAERPKGSFSTLEIQRTEQGDSAMYLCASSLAPRTSGNYEQYFGPGTRLTVT.

This CDR3 reads CASRLTDRGRSYEQYF. The CDR3 DNA sequence: TGTGCCAGCAGGCTTACCGACAGGGGTCGGAGCTACGAGCAGTACTTC. The chain recombines TRBV6-6 with TRBJ2-7; 8 nucleotides agree with TRBD1. This CDR3 has 16 residues. Germline V gene sequence: CDR1 MNHNY, CDR2 SVGAGI (reference sequence). The junction had 13 bases not matched to a gene; V was cut back by 6 bases and J by 3 bases.

The gene calls are TRBV27 and TRBJ1-5, with 9 bases that match TRBD1. The CDR3 covers 14 residues. Per germline, CDR1 MNHEY and CDR2 SMNVEV (reference sequence). With 6 bases clipped from V and 6 bases from J, the junction kept 6 bases outside the gene matches. CDR3 sequence (DNA): TGTGCCAGCAGGGGGACAGGGAGGGGTCAGCCCCAGCATTTT. As protein: CASRGTGRGQPQHF.

The chain uses TRBV29-1 and TRBJ2-7, with 14 bases matching TRBD2. Germline CDR1 reads SQVTM; CDR2 reads ANQGSEA. V was clipped by 6 bases and J by 7 bases; unmatched bases: 8. The CDR3 runs 14 residues. CDR3 bases: TGCAGCGTGGACGGGACTAGCGGGAGCGGGGAGCAGTACTTC. It encodes CSVDGTSGSGEQYF.

CDR3 sequence (DNA): TGTGCCAGCAGCCCTAGAGACAGCTCCTACAATGAGCAGTTCTTC. This gives the protein CASSPRDSSYNEQFF. The V call is TRBV7-2, the J call TRBJ2-1, with D perhaps TRBD1 (5 bases). This CDR3 region has 15 residues. Between the trimmed V and J ends, which lost 5 bases and 0 bases, there was a span of 11 bases. CDR1 is SGHTA, CDR2 FQGNSA, per germline.

This clone was detected only once. V usage is TRBV28 and J usage is TRBJ1-5, with TRBD1 identical over 7 bases. Germline assignment: CDR1 MDHEN and CDR2 SYDVKM. This CDR3 spans 15 amino acids. V lost 6 bases and J lost 4; bases outside the gene matches: 9. CDR3 sequence (DNA): TGTGCCAGCAGCCCCCGGACAGGCAAGAATCAGCCCCAGCATTTT. Translating gives CASSPRTGKNQPQHF.

This clone was counted between two and nine times. This chain joins TRBV25-1 and TRBJ2-3, with D possibly matching TRBD2 (6 bases). CDR3 length equals 16 residues. In germline, CDR1 is MGHDK, CDR2 SYGVNS. V was trimmed by 3 bases and J by 0 bases, leaving 13 bases between them. In DNA form, the CDR3 reads TGTGCCAGCAGTGATGCGGGGACCCTGAGCACAGATACGCAGTATTTT. Protein: CASSDAGTLSTDTQYF.

This rearrangement joins TRBV6-4 to TRBJ2-1; 9 nucleotides line up with TRBD2. J gave up 8 bases and V 10 bases, and 12 bases lay outside the gene matches. The CDR3 is made up of 14 amino acids. Germline-derived CDR1 and CDR2 are MRHNA and SNTAGT. CDR3 sequence: CANPGLAFQHEQFF. CDR3 nucleotides: TGTGCCAACCCGGGACTAGCTTTCCAGCATGAGCAGTTCTTC.

The rearrangement joins TRBV10-3 to TRBJ2-6; perhaps TRBD1 as D (6 bases). The CDR3 extends over 15 amino acids. V lost 5 bases and J 2 bases, leaving 10 bases between the germline ends. CDR1 ENHRY and CDR2 SYGVKD come from the germline V gene. The CDR3 sequence: CAISPGDAGANVLTF. For the CDR3, the DNA is TGTGCCATCAGTCCAGGGGACGCTGGGGCCAACGTCCTGACTTTC.

About this clone itself: An end of the junction does not agree with germline; a read error may underlie this. The rearrangement links TRBV7-2 to TRBJ1-1; no firm D call. The CDR3 loop spans 17 amino acids. Germline assignment: CDR1 SGHTA and CDR2 FQGNSA. The CDR3 DNA reads as TGTGCCAGCAGCCTAGCCCGATGGGCAGGCATGAACACTGAAGCTTTCTTT. Its translation: CASSLARWAGMNTEAFF.

As regards this clone: The sample holds other DNA sequences that translate to the same CDR3. The J gene is TRBJ2-5, the V gene TRBV18; D unclear. Germline lookup yields CDR1 KGHSH and CDR2 LQKENI. The CDR3 has 12 residues. The V and J ends lost 3 bases and 0 bases respectively, with 2 bases between them. CDR3 DNA sequence: TGTGCCAGCTCACCCTACCAAGAGACCCAGTACTTC. Amino acid sequence: CASSPYQETQYF.